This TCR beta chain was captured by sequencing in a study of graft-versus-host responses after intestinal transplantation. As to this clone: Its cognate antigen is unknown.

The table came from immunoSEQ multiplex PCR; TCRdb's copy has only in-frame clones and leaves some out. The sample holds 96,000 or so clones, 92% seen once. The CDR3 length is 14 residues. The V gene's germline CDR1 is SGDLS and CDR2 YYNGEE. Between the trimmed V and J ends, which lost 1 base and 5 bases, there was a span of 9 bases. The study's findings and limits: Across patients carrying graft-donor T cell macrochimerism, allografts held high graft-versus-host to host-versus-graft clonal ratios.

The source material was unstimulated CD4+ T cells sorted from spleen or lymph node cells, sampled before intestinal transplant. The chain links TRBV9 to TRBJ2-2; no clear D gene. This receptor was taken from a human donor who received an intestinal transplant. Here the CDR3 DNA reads TGTGCCAGCAGCGTAAGAAGCAGGACCGGGGAGCTGTTTTTT. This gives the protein CASSVRSRTGELFF.